One sample yielded the 5 T cell receptor beta chains listed below, sequenced in a study of T cells in pancreatic ductal adenocarcinoma. The repertoire was sequenced with immunoSEQ multiplex PCR; TCRdb's copy has only in-frame clones and lacks some. The table records 100,000 or so clones, about 95% of them present only once. Selected pancreatic ductal adenocarcinoma patients had undergone surgery without neoadjuvant therapy. The specimen sequenced was PBMCs. These TCRs come from a human donor with pancreatic ductal adenocarcinoma.

The chain recombines TRBV11-3 with TRBJ2-7; 11 positions agree with TRBD2. After removal of 0 bases from V and 7 bases from J, the junction contained 5 bases not matched to a gene. The CDR3 is made up of 15 amino acids. Germline assignment: CDR1 SGHNT and CDR2 YENEEA. The CDR3 loop is CASSLETSGSGEQYF. The CDR3 DNA reads TGTGCCAGCAGCTTAGAAACTAGCGGGAGTGGTGAGCAGTACTTC.

The chain's CDR3 is CASSQVGGRAFGTGELFF. The DNA of the CDR3 is TGCGCCAGCAGCCAAGTGGGCGGGAGGGCCTTCGGCACCGGGGAGCTGTTTTTT. The chain is built from TRBV4-1 and TRBJ2-2; TRBD2 agrees at 9 bases. The CDR3 consists of 18 residues. Germline V gene data show CDR1 as MGHRA and CDR2 as YSYEKL. V was clipped by 1 base and J by 4 bases; unmatched bases: 10.

The rearrangement links TRBV6-6 to TRBJ2-7; 8 bases line up with TRBD2. V was pared by 7 bases and J by 5 bases, with 7 bases of the junction left unmatched. The germline gives CDR1 MNHNY, CDR2 SVGAGI (reference sequence). The CDR3 spans 13 residues. This CDR3 is CASTPGGENEQYF. For the CDR3, the DNA is TGTGCCAGCACCCCGGGGGGGGAGAACGAGCAGTACTTC.

The V call is TRBV9, the J call TRBJ2-1, with D hard to call. The germline V gene encodes CDR1 SGDLS and CDR2 YYNGEE. This CDR3 spans 15 amino acids. Between the trimmed V and J ends, which lost 0 bases and 5 bases, there was a span of 12 bases. CDR3: CASSVEGRLDNEQFF. As DNA, the CDR3 is TGTGCCAGCAGCGTAGAAGGCCGGCTAGACAATGAGCAGTTCTTC. Together with reference TRBV9 and TRBJ2-1, the CDR3 gives the full variable domain: DSGVTQTPKHLITATGQRVTLRCSPRSGDLSVYWYQQSLDQGLQFLIQYYNGEERAKGNILERFSAQQFPDLHSELNLSSLELGDSALYFCASSVEGRLDNEQFFGPGTRLTVL.

This rearrangement joins TRBV6-5 to TRBJ2-5; perhaps TRBD2 as D (6 bases). The CDR3 spans 14 residues. From germline, CDR1 is MNHEY and CDR2 SVGAGI. V lost 9 bases and J lost 2, with 16 bases in between. The chain's CDR3 is CASRDSQTQETQYF. The CDR3 DNA reads TGTGCCAGTCGGGACTCGCAGACTCAAGAGACCCAGTACTTC.